The 19 T cell receptor beta chains below were found in one sample sequenced in a study of T cell responses to AZD1222 COVID-19 vaccine. This table comes from immunoSEQ multiplex PCR, and its TCRdb copy is limited to in-frame clones, with some not included. Of approximately 17,000 clones listed, 80% to 85% are singletons. The sequencing used peripheral blood, collected 28 days after the second AZD1222 dose. Receptor source: an adult who received the AZD1222 COVID-19 vaccine.

V gene TRBV11-2 combines with J gene TRBJ2-7; tentatively, D is TRBD1 or TRBD2 (6 bases each). The germline gives CDR1 SGHAT, CDR2 FQNNGV. This CDR3 has 16 amino acids. Between the trimmed V and J ends, which lost 5 bases and 0 bases, there was a span of 17 bases. The DNA of the CDR3 is TGTGCCAGCAGCCTAATTAGAGGGGGGAGCTCCTACGAGCAGTACTTC. This encodes CASSLIRGGSSYEQYF.

The chain employs TRBV7-3 and TRBJ2-7; maybe TRBD1 (6 bases). With 5 bases removed from V and 7 bases from J, the gap between germline ends came to 12 bases. Germline loops: CDR1 SGHTA, CDR2 FQGTGA. The CDR3 is made up of 12 amino acids. DNA of the CDR3: TGTGCCAGCAGCGAACAGGGTGGGGAGCAGTACTTC. This codes for CASSEQGGEQYF.

The rearrangement joins TRBV27 to TRBJ1-2; 10 positions match TRBD1. The CDR3 is 16 residues long. Trimming cost V 5 bases and J 4 bases; bases outside gene matches: 10. Germline loops: CDR1 MNHEY, CDR2 SMNVEV (reference sequence). The CDR3 is CASSPQDRGRSYGYTF. The CDR3 nucleotides read TGTGCCAGCAGTCCCCAAGACAGGGGGCGCAGCTATGGCTACACCTTC.

J is TRBJ1-6 and V is TRBV30, with unresolved D. This CDR3 region has 16 residues. In germline, CDR1 is GTSNPN, CDR2 SVGIG (reference sequence). Trimming removed 0 bases at V and 4 bases at J, with 13 bases between. As DNA, the CDR3 is TGTGCCTGGAGTGTAGGAGAGTTTAAGTATAATTCACCCCTCCACTTT. This translates into CAWSVGEFKYNSPLHF.

The chain has TRBV27 and TRBJ2-1; the match to TRBD2 covers 9 bases. This CDR3 has 13 residues. The V gene end was trimmed by 6 bases and the J gene end by 9 bases; junction bases not matched to a gene: 6. Per the germline V gene, CDR1 is MNHEY and CDR2 is SMNVEV (reference sequence). The CDR3 here is CASRQGRGGEQFF. Here the CDR3 DNA reads TGTGCCAGCAGACAGGGGCGGGGGGGTGAGCAGTTCTTC.

This clone showed up just a few times. The chain combines TRBV29-1 with TRBJ2-2; 7 positions agree with TRBD2. V lost 6 bases and J lost 7; bases outside the gene matches: 5. Per germline, CDR1 SQVTM and CDR2 ANQGSEA. The CDR3 length is 12 residues. The CDR3 region is CSVGGYIGELFF. CDR3 in DNA: TGCAGCGTCGGGGGGTATATCGGGGAGCTGTTTTTT.

The chain is built from TRBV18 and TRBJ1-5; D remains unclear. The CDR3 has 16 residues. V lost 0 bases and J lost 0, with 9 bases in between. CDR1 KGHSH and CDR2 LQKENI come from the germline V gene. This CDR3 is CASSPPINYSNQPQHF. As DNA, the CDR3 is TGTGCCAGCTCACCACCGATTAATTATAGCAATCAGCCCCAGCATTTT.

The chain employs TRBV27 and TRBJ1-2; the match to TRBD1 covers 9 bases. The trim removed 4 bases at V and 7 bases at J, leaving 4 bases unmatched. Looked up from germline, CDR1 is MNHEY and CDR2 is SMNVEV (reference sequence). This CDR3 has 13 amino acids. CDR3 nucleotide sequence: TGTGCCAGCAGTTGGGACAGGGCTCTTGGCTACACCTTC. This codes for CASSWDRALGYTF.

This clone was seen a single time. The V call is TRBV19, the J call TRBJ1-5; D might be TRBD1 (6 bases). Trimming removed 3 bases at V and 3 bases at J, with 12 bases between. CDR1 and CDR2 from the germline V gene are LNHDA and SQIVND (reference sequence). This CDR3 comprises 15 residues. The CDR3 nucleotides read TGTGCCAGTAGTATCATAGGGGGACTCAATCAGCCCCAGCATTTT. Translated: CASSIIGGLNQPQHF.

This chain uses TRBV7-9 with TRBJ2-4; the D is unclear. V lost 1 base and J 6 bases, leaving 13 bases between the germline ends. CDR3 length equals 15 residues. Per germline, CDR1 SEHNR and CDR2 FQNEAQ (reference sequence). The CDR3 bases are TGTGCCAGCAGCTTAGTCCGGGCTACCCTAAACATTCAGTACTTC. It codes for CASSLVRATLNIQYF.

The CDR3: CASSLVLGQGGYGYTF. In DNA form, the CDR3 reads TGTGCCAGCAGCTTAGTTTTGGGACAGGGTGGCTATGGCTACACCTTC. This chain uses TRBV7-9 with TRBJ1-2, with 9 bases lining up with TRBD1. Germline trimming cut 1 base from V and 4 bases from J; bases unmatched to any gene: 7. CDR3 length: 16 residues. Germline V gene sequence: CDR1 SEHNR, CDR2 FQNEAQ (reference sequence).

DNA for the CDR3: TGTGCCAGCAGCTCTTTGCGGGGAAGACAAGAGACCCAGTACTTC. Its protein product is CASSSLRGRQETQYF. This chain joins TRBV6-2 or TRBV6-3 and TRBJ2-5; a weak D match, TRBD2 (6 bases). The V and J ends lost 6 bases and 2 bases respectively, with 16 bases between them. Germline CDR1 MNHEY, CDR2 SVGEGT. The CDR3 is made up of 15 amino acids.

This chain joins TRBV5-1 and TRBJ1-2; D remains ambiguous. This CDR3 region has 14 residues. In germline, CDR1 is SGHRS, CDR2 YFSETQ. Trimming took 4 bases from V and 0 from J, leaving 10 bases between them. In DNA form, the CDR3 reads TGCGCCAGCAGCCCCGCGCGGCCTAACTATGGCTACACCTTC. It yields the protein CASSPARPNYGYTF.

CDR3 residues: CASSYTLGANYGYTF. The DNA for the CDR3 is TGTGCCAGCAGTTATACCCTCGGCGCTAACTATGGCTACACCTTC. The J gene is TRBJ1-2, the V gene TRBV6-5; D remains unclear. This CDR3 region has 15 residues. Per germline, CDR1 MNHEY and CDR2 SVGAGI. Trimming shortened V by 3 bases and J by 0 bases, and 11 bases separated the two germline ends.

This chain uses TRBV7-9 with TRBJ2-7; D possibly corresponds to TRBD2 (6 bases). Looked up from germline, CDR1 is SEHNR and CDR2 is FQNEAQ (reference sequence). The V end was cut by 8 bases, the J end by 2 bases, with 16 bases between. This CDR3 is 14 amino acids long. The CDR3 nucleotides are TGTGCCAGCTCCCTTAGGGACTTAGCCTACGAGCAGTACTTC. Translating it yields CASSLRDLAYEQYF. Full variable domain (rest looked up from reference TRBV7-9 and TRBJ2-7): DTGVSQNPRHKITKRGQNVTFRCDPISEHNRLYWYRQTLGQGPEFLTYFQNEAQLEKSRLLSDRFSAERPKGSFSTLEIQRTEQGDSAMYLCASSLRDLAYEQYFGPGTRLTVT.

The J gene is TRBJ1-5, the V gene TRBV6-2 or TRBV6-3; D is ambiguous. The CDR3 spans 15 residues. V lost 0 bases and J lost 0, with 6 bases in between. Looked up from germline, CDR1 is MNHEY and CDR2 is SVGEGT. CDR3: CASSYSFYSNQPQHF. The CDR3 nucleotides read TGTGCCAGCAGTTACTCGTTCTATAGCAATCAGCCCCAGCATTTT.

The rearrangement links TRBV4-3 to TRBJ2-3, with a tentative D call TRBD2 (5 bases). From germline, CDR1 is LGHNA and CDR2 YSLEER. The CDR3 runs to 15 residues. V was pared by 0 bases and J by 2 bases, with 9 bases between. CDR3 DNA sequence: TGCGCCAGCAGCCAAGATCCAGCGGCCACAGATACGCAGTATTTT. The encoded protein is CASSQDPAATDTQYF.

This chain links TRBV9 with TRBJ2-1; D gene unclear. V gave up 0 bases and J gave up 0 bases, with 7 bases separating them. This CDR3 region has 15 residues. Germline V CDR1 and CDR2: SGDLS, YYNGEE. CDR3 amino acids: CASSVGGASYNEQFF. The CDR3, as DNA: TGTGCCAGCAGCGTAGGAGGAGCCTCCTACAATGAGCAGTTCTTC.

The gene calls are TRBV19 and TRBJ2-7; a weak D match, TRBD1 (5 bases). Trimming cost V 0 bases and J 4 bases, with 13 bases left between them. Germline V gene sequence: CDR1 LNHDA, CDR2 SQIVND (reference sequence). The CDR3 consists of 15 residues. The DNA of the CDR3 is TGTGCCAGTAGTATAGATGCAGGGTCGATGTACGAGCAGTACTTC. It codes for CASSIDAGSMYEQYF. Supplemented by reference TRBV19 and TRBJ2-7, the full variable domain reads DGGITQSPKYLFRKEGQNVTLSCEQNLNHDAMYWYRQDPGQGLRLIYYSQIVNDFQKGDIAEGYSVSREKKESFPLTVTSAQKNPTAFYLCASSIDAGSMYEQYFGPGTRLTVT.